The TCR beta chain under discussion was sequenced for a study of shared clonotypes between healthy human individuals. Findings and limits, study-wide: Non-shared clonotypes were found to have lower generation probabilities than the clonotypes that were shared by all four of the sorted-subset donors. Generally, naive subsets came out with larger estimated richness than memory subsets.

For each subset, genomic DNA was distributed in equal portions over several immunoSEQ plates. In the study's own analysis: Junction-only immunoSEQ sequences carried no quality scores, so filtering differed. Assay: immunoSEQ multiplex PCR; the TCRdb copy retains only in-frame clones and omits some. Clonal size and the V and J genes are those of that table, whereas D and trimming came from the DNA. Among roughly 2 million clones listed, over 85% were seen once. Terminally differentiated effector memory CD45RA+ cells were excluded from the naive CD8 cells, which were CD45RO-negative and positively selected for CCR7. The V gene lost 10 bases and the J gene lost 6 bases, with 13 bases spanning the gap. The germline V gene has CDR1 SEHNR and CDR2 FQNEAQ (reference sequence). CDR3 length equals 12 residues. As concerns this clone: The antigen is not known.

This chain joins TRBV7-9 and TRBJ2-1, with D possibly matching TRBD2 (5 bases). The sequenced sample was naive CD8+ T cells sorted from blood. This TCR was recovered from a man aged 18 to 30 in good health. Here the CDR3 DNA reads TGTGCCACCCTAGGACTCACCAATGAGCAGTTCTTC. Its protein product is CATLGLTNEQFF.